A single sample is the source of the 9 T cell receptor beta chains below, sequenced in a study of blood T cell repertoires in COVID-19. Profiling relied on immunoSEQ multiplex PCR, and the TCRdb table lists in-frame clones only, not all of them. This sample carries about 200,000 clones, approximately 91% of them seen once, and the ten largest clones take around 1.7%. Sequencing used peripheral blood. The receptors here all came from a man aged 18 to 30 with active or convalescent COVID-19.

The J gene is TRBJ2-7, the V gene TRBV6-5; TRBD2 is a possible D gene (5 bases). CDR3 length: 13 residues. Trimming pared 7 bases from V and 6 bases from J, leaving 16 bases between. Germline V gives CDR1 MNHEY, CDR2 SVGAGI. The CDR3 DNA is TGTGCCAGCAAGAGGGCTGGGTATAGCGAGCAGTACTTC. Amino acids: CASKRAGYSEQYF.

J is TRBJ2-5 and V is TRBV7-9; possibly TRBD1 for D (5 bases). Germline-derived CDR1 and CDR2 are SEHNR and FQNEAQ (reference sequence). This CDR3 has 14 residues. Trimming took 2 bases from V and 7 from J, leaving 14 bases between them. Here the CDR3 DNA reads TGTGCCAGCAGCTTAATCGGTCCCCAGGGGACCCAGTACTTC. Its translation: CASSLIGPQGTQYF.

This chain uses TRBV30 with TRBJ1-6, with D maybe TRBD1 (6 bases). Germline lookup yields CDR1 GTSNPN and CDR2 SVGIG (reference sequence). The germline V and J ends were trimmed by 7 bases and 6 bases, with 10 bases remaining between them. The CDR3 length is 12 residues. CDR3 residues: CALQGRNSPLHF. The CDR3 bases are TGTGCCTTACAGGGACGTAATTCACCCCTCCACTTT. Complete variable domain (other parts from reference TRBV30 and TRBJ1-6): SQTIHQWPATLVQPVGSPLSLECTVEGTSNPNLYWYRQAAGRGLQLLFYSVGIGQISSEVPQNLSASRPQDRQFILSSKKLLLSDSGFYLCALQGRNSPLHFGNGTRLTVT.

This clone showed up many times. This sequence joins TRBV4-1 and TRBJ2-5, with 9 bases matching TRBD2. Trimming removed 1 base from V and 0 bases from J; junction bases left unmatched: 3. This CDR3 has 16 residues. CDR1 is MGHRA and CDR2 is YSYEKL in the germline V gene. This CDR3 reads CASSQASGRNQETQYF. The DNA of the CDR3 is TGCGCCAGCAGCCAAGCCAGCGGGAGGAACCAAGAGACCCAGTACTTC.

This chain connects TRBV5-5 to TRBJ2-5, with 12 bases matching TRBD2. V shed 4 bases and J 4 bases; nucleotides not matched to a gene: 5. The V gene's germline CDR1 is SGHKS and CDR2 YYEKEE (reference sequence). The length of the CDR3 is 15 residues. Written as DNA, the CDR3 is TGTGCCAGCAGCCTAGCGGGAGGGCCGGTAGAGACCCAGTACTTC. Amino acids: CASSLAGGPVETQYF.

This chain connects TRBV4-2 to TRBJ1-1; 8 bases match TRBD1. V lost 0 bases to trimming and J lost 5 bases; unmatched junction nucleotides: 8. Germline V gives CDR1 LGHNA, CDR2 YNFKEQ. The CDR3 contains 16 residues. In DNA, the CDR3 is TGTGCCAGCAGCCAAGAATTCAGGGGGCGTTGGACTGAAGCTTTCTTT. It specifies CASSQEFRGRWTEAFF.

This chain joins TRBV30 and TRBJ1-6, with 10 bases lining up with TRBD1. This CDR3 is 13 amino acids long. V dropped 3 bases and J dropped 8; count of bases not matched to a gene: 1. Germline V gives CDR1 GTSNPN, CDR2 SVGIG (reference sequence). As DNA, the CDR3 is TGTGCCTGGAGAGGACAGGGGGATTCACCCCTCCACTTT. Residues: CAWRGQGDSPLHF. The variable domain in full, with the rest retrieved from reference TRBV30 and TRBJ1-6, is SQTIHQWPATLVQPVGSPLSLECTVEGTSNPNLYWYRQAAGRGLQLLFYSVGIGQISSEVPQNLSASRPQDRQFILSSKKLLLSDSGFYLCAWRGQGDSPLHFGNGTRLTVT.

V usage is TRBV2 and J usage is TRBJ2-5; a possible D gene is TRBD2 (7 bases). Trimming pared 4 bases from V and 4 bases from J, leaving 16 bases between. Germline CDR1 reads SNHLY; CDR2 reads FYNNEI. The CDR3 has 15 residues. CDR3 nucleotides: TGTGCCAGCAGTGGGACGGCGGGGGCCAGAGAGACCCAGTACTTC. This translates into CASSGTAGARETQYF.

The chain links TRBV5-1 to TRBJ1-1; no clear D. The CDR3 spans 15 residues. Germline-derived CDR1 and CDR2 are SGHRS and YFSETQ. V was cut by 4 bases and J by 0 bases, with 13 bases left in between. The CDR3 spells CASSPTRYMNTEAFF. DNA for the CDR3: TGCGCCAGCAGCCCAACCAGGTATATGAACACTGAAGCTTTCTTT.